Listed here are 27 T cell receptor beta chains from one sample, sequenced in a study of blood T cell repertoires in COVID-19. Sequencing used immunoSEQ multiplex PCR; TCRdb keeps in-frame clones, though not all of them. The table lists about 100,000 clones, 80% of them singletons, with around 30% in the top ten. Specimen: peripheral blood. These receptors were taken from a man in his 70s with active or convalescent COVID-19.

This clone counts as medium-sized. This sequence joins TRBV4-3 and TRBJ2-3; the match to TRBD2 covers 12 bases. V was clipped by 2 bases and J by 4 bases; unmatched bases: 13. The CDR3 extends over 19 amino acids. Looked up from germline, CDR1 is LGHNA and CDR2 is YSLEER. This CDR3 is CASSQSSSGRATGADTQYF. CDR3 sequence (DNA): TGCGCCAGCAGCCAATCGTCTAGCGGGAGGGCCACAGGGGCAGATACGCAGTATTTT.

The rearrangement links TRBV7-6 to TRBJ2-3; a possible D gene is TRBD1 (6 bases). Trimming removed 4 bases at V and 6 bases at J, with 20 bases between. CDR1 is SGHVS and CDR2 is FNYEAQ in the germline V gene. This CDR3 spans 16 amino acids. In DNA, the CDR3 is TGTGCCAGCAGCTCCCGATTAAACAGGGTCCCCGATACGCAGTATTTT. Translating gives CASSSRLNRVPDTQYF.

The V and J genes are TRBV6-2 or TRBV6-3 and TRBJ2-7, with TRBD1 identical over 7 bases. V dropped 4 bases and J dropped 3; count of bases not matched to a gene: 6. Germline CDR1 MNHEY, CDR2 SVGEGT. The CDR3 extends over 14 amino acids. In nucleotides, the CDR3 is TGTGCCAGCAGTTCCGGACAGGAATTCTACGAGCAGTACTTC. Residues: CASSSGQEFYEQYF.

DNA for the CDR3: TGTGCCAGCAGTCAGCCGACTATCCTCACCGGGGAGCTGTTTTTT. This translates into CASSQPTILTGELFF. V usage is TRBV6-2 or TRBV6-3 and J usage is TRBJ2-2; D possibly corresponds to TRBD2 (5 bases). There are 15 residues in the CDR3. Germline V lookup: CDR1 MNHEY, CDR2 SVGEGT. Trimming removed 5 bases at V and 4 bases at J, with 14 bases between.

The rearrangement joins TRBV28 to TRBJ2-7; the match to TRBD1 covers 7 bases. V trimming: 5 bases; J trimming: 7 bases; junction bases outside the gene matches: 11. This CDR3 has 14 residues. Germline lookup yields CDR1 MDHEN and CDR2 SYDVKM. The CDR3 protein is CASSNRGRFREQYF. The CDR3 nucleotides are TGTGCCAGCAGTAATAGGGGGCGTTTTAGGGAGCAGTACTTC.

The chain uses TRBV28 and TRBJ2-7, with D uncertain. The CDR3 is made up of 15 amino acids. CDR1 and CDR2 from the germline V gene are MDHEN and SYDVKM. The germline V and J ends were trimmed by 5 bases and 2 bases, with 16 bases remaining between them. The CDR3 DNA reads TGTGCCAGCAGTCCCCGACTTCGCATTACCTACGAGCAGTACTTC. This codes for CASSPRLRITYEQYF.

The CDR3 region is CAITPEGTGGLETQYF. DNA of the CDR3: TGTGCCATCACCCCAGAGGGGACAGGGGGCTTAGAGACCCAGTACTTC. The chain has TRBV10-3 and TRBJ2-5; 12 bases map to TRBD1. The germline CDR1 and CDR2 sequences are ENHRY and SYGVKD. Trimming at V came to 7 bases and at J to 4 bases, leaving 10 bases not matched to a gene. The CDR3 loop spans 16 amino acids.

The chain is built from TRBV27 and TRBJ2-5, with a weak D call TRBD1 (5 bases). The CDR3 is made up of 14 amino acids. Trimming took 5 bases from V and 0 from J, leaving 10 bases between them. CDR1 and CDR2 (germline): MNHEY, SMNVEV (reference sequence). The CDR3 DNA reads TGTGCCAGCAGTCGCTGGACAAACCAAGAGACCCAGTACTTC. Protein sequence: CASSRWTNQETQYF.

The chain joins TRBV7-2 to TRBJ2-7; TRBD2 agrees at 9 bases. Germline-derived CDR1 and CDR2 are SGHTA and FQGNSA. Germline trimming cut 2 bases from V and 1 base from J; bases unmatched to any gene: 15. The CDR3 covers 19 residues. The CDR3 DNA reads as TGTGCCAGCAGCTTATATCGCGGATGGCGGGGGGGTGTATCCTACGAGCAGTACTTC. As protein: CASSLYRGWRGGVSYEQYF.

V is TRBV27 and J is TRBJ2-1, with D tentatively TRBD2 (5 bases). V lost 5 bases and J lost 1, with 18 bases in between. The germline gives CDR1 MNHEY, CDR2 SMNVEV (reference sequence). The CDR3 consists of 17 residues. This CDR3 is CASSPGGDLRSYNEQFF. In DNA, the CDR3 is TGTGCCAGCAGTCCTGGAGGAGACCTCAGGTCCTACAATGAGCAGTTCTTC.

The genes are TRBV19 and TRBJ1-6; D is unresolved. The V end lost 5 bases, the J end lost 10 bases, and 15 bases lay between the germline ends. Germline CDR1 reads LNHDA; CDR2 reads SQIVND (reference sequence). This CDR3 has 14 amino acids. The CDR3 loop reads CASSDSGVGSPLHF. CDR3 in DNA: TGTGCCAGTAGTGATTCGGGTGTAGGCTCACCCCTCCACTTT.

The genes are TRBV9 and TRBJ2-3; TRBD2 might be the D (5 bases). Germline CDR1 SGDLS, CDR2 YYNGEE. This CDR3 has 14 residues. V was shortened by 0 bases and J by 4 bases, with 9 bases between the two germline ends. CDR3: CASSVGGMADTQYF. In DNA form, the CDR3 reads TGTGCCAGCAGCGTAGGAGGGATGGCAGATACGCAGTATTTT.

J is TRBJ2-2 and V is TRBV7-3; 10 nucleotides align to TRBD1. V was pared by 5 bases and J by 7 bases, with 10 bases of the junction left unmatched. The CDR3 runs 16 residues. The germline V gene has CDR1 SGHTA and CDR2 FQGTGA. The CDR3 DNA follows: TGTGCCAGCAGCCCATACGTGGGACAGGGGAACGGGGAGCTGTTTTTT. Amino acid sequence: CASSPYVGQGNGELFF.

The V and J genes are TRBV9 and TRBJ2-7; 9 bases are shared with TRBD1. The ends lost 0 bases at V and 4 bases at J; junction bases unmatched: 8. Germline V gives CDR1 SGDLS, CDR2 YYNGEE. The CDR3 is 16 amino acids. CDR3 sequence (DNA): TGTGCCAGCAGCGTAGATGCAGGGGGACAGGGATACGAGCAGTACTTC. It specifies CASSVDAGGQGYEQYF.

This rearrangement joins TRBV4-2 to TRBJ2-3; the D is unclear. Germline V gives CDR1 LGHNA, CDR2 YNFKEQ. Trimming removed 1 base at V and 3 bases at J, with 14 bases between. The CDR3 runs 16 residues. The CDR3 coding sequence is TGTGCCAGCAGCCAAGGGATCCAGGATCTGACAGATACGCAGTATTTT. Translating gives CASSQGIQDLTDTQYF.

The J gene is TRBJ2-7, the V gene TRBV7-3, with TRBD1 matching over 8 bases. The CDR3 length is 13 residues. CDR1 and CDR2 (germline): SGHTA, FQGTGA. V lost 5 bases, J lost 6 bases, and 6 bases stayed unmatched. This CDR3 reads CASSLDRASEQYF. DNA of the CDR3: TGTGCCAGCAGCCTGGACAGGGCCTCCGAGCAGTACTTC.

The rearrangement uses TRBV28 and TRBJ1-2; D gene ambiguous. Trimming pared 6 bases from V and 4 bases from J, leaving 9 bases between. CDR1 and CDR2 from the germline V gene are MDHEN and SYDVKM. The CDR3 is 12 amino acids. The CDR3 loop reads CASSLGVYGYTF. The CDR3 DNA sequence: TGTGCCAGCAGCCTCGGGGTCTATGGCTACACCTTC.

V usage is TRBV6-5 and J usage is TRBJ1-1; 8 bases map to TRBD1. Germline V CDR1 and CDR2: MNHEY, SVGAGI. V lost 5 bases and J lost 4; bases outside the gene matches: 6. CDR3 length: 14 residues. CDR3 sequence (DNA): TGTGCCAGCAGTCCCCGGGACAGGTCCACTGAAGCTTTCTTT. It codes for CASSPRDRSTEAFF.

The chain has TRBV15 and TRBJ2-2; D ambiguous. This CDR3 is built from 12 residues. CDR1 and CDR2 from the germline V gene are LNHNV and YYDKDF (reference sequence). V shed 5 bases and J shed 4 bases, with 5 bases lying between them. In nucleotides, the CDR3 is TGTGCCACCAGCTCCCTCACCGGGGAGCTGTTTTTT. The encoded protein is CATSSLTGELFF.

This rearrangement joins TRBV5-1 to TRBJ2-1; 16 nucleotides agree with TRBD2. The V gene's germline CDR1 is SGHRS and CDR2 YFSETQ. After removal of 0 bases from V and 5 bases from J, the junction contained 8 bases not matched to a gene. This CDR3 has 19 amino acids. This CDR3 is CASSLAGLAGGNVNNEQFF. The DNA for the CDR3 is TGCGCCAGCAGCTTGGCGGGACTAGCGGGAGGGAACGTCAACAATGAGCAGTTCTTC.

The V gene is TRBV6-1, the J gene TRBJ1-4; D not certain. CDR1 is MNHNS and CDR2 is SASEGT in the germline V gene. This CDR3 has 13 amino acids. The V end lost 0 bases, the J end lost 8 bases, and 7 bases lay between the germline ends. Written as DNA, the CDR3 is TGTGCCAGCAGTGAAGCGACGGAGGAAAAACTGTTTTTT. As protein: CASSEATEEKLFF.

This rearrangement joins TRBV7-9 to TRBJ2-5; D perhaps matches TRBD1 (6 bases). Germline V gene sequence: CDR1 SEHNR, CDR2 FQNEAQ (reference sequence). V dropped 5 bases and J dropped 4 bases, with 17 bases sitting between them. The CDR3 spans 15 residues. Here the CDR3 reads CASSTSGTRGETQYF. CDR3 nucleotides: TGTGCCAGCAGCACCTCCGGGACCAGGGGAGAGACCCAGTACTTC.

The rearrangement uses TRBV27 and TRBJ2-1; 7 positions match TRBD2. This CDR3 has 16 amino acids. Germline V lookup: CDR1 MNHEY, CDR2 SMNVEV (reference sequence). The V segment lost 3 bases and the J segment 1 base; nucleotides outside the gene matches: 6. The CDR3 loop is CASSFLTSASYNEQFF. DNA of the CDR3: TGTGCCAGCAGTTTTCTAACTAGCGCGTCCTACAATGAGCAGTTCTTC.

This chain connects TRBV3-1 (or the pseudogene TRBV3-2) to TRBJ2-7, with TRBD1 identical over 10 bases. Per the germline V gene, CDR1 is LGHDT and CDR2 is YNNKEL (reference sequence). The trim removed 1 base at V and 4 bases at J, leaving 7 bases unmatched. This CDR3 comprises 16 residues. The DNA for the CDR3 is TGTGCCAGCAGCCAAGGAGCGACAGGGGGCGGTTACGAGCAGTACTTC. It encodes CASSQGATGGGYEQYF.

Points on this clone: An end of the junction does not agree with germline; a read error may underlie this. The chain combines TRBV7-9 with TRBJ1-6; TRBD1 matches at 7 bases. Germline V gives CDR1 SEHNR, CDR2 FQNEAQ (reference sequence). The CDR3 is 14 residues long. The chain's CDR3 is CASSLGQVNSPLHF. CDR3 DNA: TGTGCCAGCAGTTTAGGACAGGTTAATTCACCCCTCCACTTT. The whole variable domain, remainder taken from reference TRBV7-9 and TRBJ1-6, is DTGVSQNPRHKITKRGQNVTFRCDPISEHNRLYWYRQTLGQGPEFLTYFQNEAQLEKSRLLSDRFSAERPKGSFSTLEIQRTEQGDSAMYLCASSLGQVNSPLHFGNGTRLTVT.

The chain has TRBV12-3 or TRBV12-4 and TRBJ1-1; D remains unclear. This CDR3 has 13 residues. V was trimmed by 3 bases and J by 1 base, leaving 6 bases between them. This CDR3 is CASSFARNTEAFF. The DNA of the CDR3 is TGTGCCAGCAGTTTCGCCAGGAACACTGAAGCTTTCTTT.

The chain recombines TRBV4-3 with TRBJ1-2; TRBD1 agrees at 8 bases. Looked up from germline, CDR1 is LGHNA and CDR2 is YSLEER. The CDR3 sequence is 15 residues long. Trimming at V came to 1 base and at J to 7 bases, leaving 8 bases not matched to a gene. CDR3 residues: CASSQAGRGQRGYTF. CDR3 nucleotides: TGCGCCAGCAGCCAAGCTGGCAGGGGGCAACGTGGCTACACCTTC.